This T cell receptor (beta chain) was identified in a study of OX40 agonist ivuxolimab in advanced cancers. Study as a whole: Those enrolled were roughly 80% male, with a mean age of roughly 60 years and ages from about 20 to 90. Antecedent anti-PD-1, anti-PD-L1 or anti-CTLA-4 therapy was permissible, with roughly 40% having received some. Study-wide results and limits: The study found that CD8+ T cells averaged more expanded clones than CD4+. Among expanded peripheral T cells, antigen specificity went undetermined.

Losses at the gene ends were 8 bases for V and 1 base for J; bases not matched to a gene: 7. The CDR3 consists of 14 residues. Germline V gives CDR1 MNHNY, CDR2 SVGAGI (reference sequence). Libraries were prepared by immunoSEQ multiplex PCR; TCRdb keeps only in-frame clonotypes and omits some of them. Here the sample spans fewer than 85,000 clones, around 80% being singletons. For this clone: Antigen specificity is unknown.

This sequence originates from an adult with an advanced solid tumor such as melanoma, head and neck, liver or kidney cancer. The specimen was CD4+ or CD8+ T cells sorted from blood, collected in a trial of the OX40 agonist ivuxolimab. J is TRBJ1-1 and V is TRBV6-6, with TRBD1 identical over 7 bases. CDR3 residues: CASVKRDRNTEAFF. In DNA form, the CDR3 reads TGTGCCAGCGTTAAACGGGACAGGAACACTGAAGCTTTCTTT.